This entry lists 18 T cell receptor beta chains sequenced from one sample in a study of immune heterogeneity within non-small cell lung tumors. Bulk tumor genomic DNA, roughly 590 ng per sample, was used as template. During surgery, each primary tumor gave multiple biopsies spaced as far apart as possible. With untreated, newly diagnosed non-small cell lung cancer, the patients went on to undergo curative surgery. TCR beta CDR3 was amplified by multiplex PCR, first round roughly 10 cycles, 32 V and 13 J primers. TCRdb used MiXCR to reprocess the multiplex PCR reads, holding one entry per CDR3 protein. The sample has 2,500 to 3,500 distinct CDR3 sequences; roughly 25% are singletons. Source material: lung tumor tissue. The receptors here all came from a female donor with non-small cell lung cancer.

The chain links TRBV28 to TRBJ1-2, with TRBD1 matching 7 bases. The CDR3 runs to 16 residues. With 8 bases clipped from V and 8 bases from J, the junction kept 20 bases outside the gene matches. CDR1 and CDR2 (germline): MDHEN, SYDVKM. This CDR3 reads CASLYQIPGQRDGYTF. CDR3 nucleotide sequence: TGTGCCAGCTTATACCAAATACCGGGACAGCGGGACGGCTACACCTTC.

This clonotype was picked up one time. As DNA, the CDR3 is TGTGCCAGCAGTGACGGGTCCGGGGAGCTGTTTTTT. It codes for CASSDGSGELFF. The V call is TRBV6-4, the J call TRBJ2-2; no reliable D call. Germline V gives CDR1 MRHNA, CDR2 SNTAGT. The CDR3 sequence is 12 residues long. V was pared by 2 bases and J by 6 bases, with 4 bases between.

The chain joins TRBV20-1 to TRBJ2-3; 10 nucleotides match TRBD2. CDR1 and CDR2 from the germline V gene are DFQATT and SNEGSKA (reference sequence). This CDR3 has 15 amino acids. After removal of 2 bases from V and 4 bases from J, the junction contained 6 bases not matched to a gene. The CDR3 coding sequence is TGCAGTGCTAGACCTAGCGGGAGATTGGCAGATACGCAGTATTTT. Protein sequence: CSARPSGRLADTQYF.

The CDR3 nucleotides read TGCAGTGCGAGCAAAACCGAGACTAGCGGTGAGCAGTTCTTC. This gives the protein CSASKTETSGEQFF. The V gene is TRBV20-1, the J gene TRBJ2-1; TRBD2 agrees at 9 bases. Germline values: CDR1 DFQATT, CDR2 SNEGSKA (reference sequence). V was pared by 6 bases and J by 9 bases, with 12 bases of the junction left unmatched. The CDR3 totals 14 residues.

This clonotype is medium-sized. This chain joins TRBV6-1 and TRBJ2-7; 8 nucleotides agree with TRBD1. Germline V gives CDR1 MNHNS, CDR2 SASEGT. The CDR3 spans 14 residues. Losses at the gene ends were 1 base for V and 3 bases for J; bases not matched to a gene: 2. CDR3 region: CASSEDGQGYEQYF. The CDR3 DNA sequence: TGTGCCAGCAGTGAAGATGGACAGGGCTACGAGCAGTACTTC.

A few counts support this clonotype. This chain connects TRBV18 to TRBJ2-5; D tentatively fits TRBD1 or TRBD2 (6 bases each). Germline-derived CDR1 and CDR2 are KGHSH and LQKENI. The length of the CDR3 is 13 residues. V was pared by 3 bases and J by 4 bases, with 9 bases between. DNA for the CDR3: TGTGCCAGCTCACCCGGGGGCGGAGAGACCCAGTACTTC. Its protein is CASSPGGGETQYF.

The chain uses TRBV10-3 and TRBJ2-1; D ambiguous. Trimming took off 3 bases at V and 5 bases at J, with 2 bases between the two ends. Germline V CDR1 and CDR2: ENHRY, SYGVKD. CDR3 length: 11 amino acids. CDR3 nucleotides: TGTGCCATCAGTGAAAACAATGAGCAGTTCTTC. It specifies CAISENNEQFF.

This clonotype is hyperexpanded in the sample. J is TRBJ2-3 and V is TRBV20-1; no definite D call. Germline V CDR1 and CDR2: DFQATT, SNEGSKA (reference sequence). V lost 3 bases, J lost 0 bases, and 10 bases lay in between. The CDR3 consists of 14 residues. The CDR3 protein is CSASDGRSTDTQYF. CDR3 coding DNA: TGCAGTGCTAGTGACGGCCGCAGCACAGATACGCAGTATTTT.

Turning to this clonotype: Being one base from a much bigger clone, this may be a read error. J is TRBJ2-7 and V is TRBV24-1; D is perhaps TRBD2 (5 bases). Germline V gene lookup returns CDR1 KGHDR and CDR2 SFDVKD. The CDR3 covers 13 residues. Here the CDR3 DNA reads TGTGCCACCAGTGACCCGGGAACCTACAAGCAGTACTTC. Translated, it gives CATSDPGTYKQYF.

This chain joins TRBV9 and TRBJ1-4, with no clear D. V gave up 0 bases and J gave up 7 bases, with 22 bases separating them. Germline CDR1 and CDR2: SGDLS and YYNGEE. This CDR3 region has 18 residues. The DNA of the CDR3 is TGTGCCAGCAGCGTAGGTGGAGGTGGGTCCGAACTCGGTGAAAAACTGTTTTTT. It yields the protein CASSVGGGGSELGEKLFF.

This chain connects TRBV12-3 or TRBV12-4 to TRBJ2-7; D not certain. V dropped 3 bases and J dropped 2 bases, with 5 bases sitting between them. The length of the CDR3 is 12 residues. The CDR3 sequence is CASSFRPYEQYF. The CDR3 DNA reads TGTGCCAGCAGTTTTCGTCCCTACGAGCAGTACTTC.

This clonotype is judged medium-sized. CDR3: CSSASGRYNEQFF. Written as DNA, the CDR3 is TGCAGTAGTGCTAGCGGACGATACAATGAGCAGTTCTTC. The chain couples TRBV29-1 to TRBJ2-1, with TRBD2 identical over 7 bases. The CDR3 loop spans 13 amino acids. From germline, CDR1 is SQVTM and CDR2 ANQGSEA.

This clonotype was recorded a few times. The chain combines TRBV5-1 with TRBJ1-1, with D uncertain. The CDR3 sequence is 13 residues long. V lost 0 bases and J 1 base, leaving 4 bases between the germline ends. CDR1 is SGHRS and CDR2 is YFSETQ in the germline V gene. The CDR3 loop reads CASSLEENTEAFF. As DNA, the CDR3 is TGCGCCAGCAGCTTGGAGGAGAACACTGAAGCTTTCTTT.

The V call is TRBV12-3 or TRBV12-4, the J call TRBJ2-1, with D possibly TRBD1 on 5 matching bases. This CDR3 region has 14 residues. Trimming shortened V by 2 bases and J by 10 bases, and 15 bases separated the two germline ends. CDR3 in DNA: TGTGCCAGCAGTTTAATGCAGGGTGGAATCGAGCAGTTCTTC. Its protein is CASSLMQGGIEQFF.

About this clonotype itself: This could be a read error, since a much larger clone is one nucleotide away. The CDR3 DNA reads TGTGCCAGCAGCCGGGACAGGTTGTCCGAAGCTTTCTTT. This sequence encodes CASSRDRLSEAFF. This chain joins TRBV6-1 and TRBJ1-1; 8 bases map to TRBD1. The CDR3 is made up of 13 amino acids. Germline V gives CDR1 MNHNS, CDR2 SASEGT. The junction had 8 bases not matched to a gene; V was cut back by 6 bases and J by 8 bases.

V and J are TRBV19 and TRBJ1-2; D is perhaps TRBD1 (6 bases). V was clipped by 6 bases and J by 8 bases, with 13 bases between them. The CDR3 totals 12 residues. CDR1 is LNHDA and CDR2 is SQIVND in the germline V gene (reference sequence). The CDR3 spells CASRMGDIGYTF. The DNA of the CDR3 is TGTGCCAGTAGGATGGGGGACATCGGCTACACCTTC.

The rearrangement uses TRBV6-1 and TRBJ2-2; D gene ambiguous. CDR1 and CDR2 from the germline V gene are MNHNS and SASEGT. Trimming took 5 bases from V and 0 from J, leaving 10 bases between them. This CDR3 has 15 amino acids. CDR3 region: CASSRWTANTGELFF. The CDR3 DNA reads TGTGCCAGCAGTCGTTGGACGGCGAACACCGGGGAGCTGTTTTTT.

Details on this clonotype: A much bigger clone sits one base away, suggesting this may be a read error. The chain joins TRBV20-1 to TRBJ1-6; TRBD1 might be the D (5 bases). Trimming stripped 0 bases from V and 10 bases from J, with 13 bases between. CDR3 length: 14 residues. Germline CDR1 and CDR2: DFQATT and SNEGSKA (reference sequence). The CDR3 protein is CSARDGGVLSPLHF. DNA for the CDR3: TGCAGTGCTAGAGATGGGGGAGTACTATCACCCCTCCACTTT.